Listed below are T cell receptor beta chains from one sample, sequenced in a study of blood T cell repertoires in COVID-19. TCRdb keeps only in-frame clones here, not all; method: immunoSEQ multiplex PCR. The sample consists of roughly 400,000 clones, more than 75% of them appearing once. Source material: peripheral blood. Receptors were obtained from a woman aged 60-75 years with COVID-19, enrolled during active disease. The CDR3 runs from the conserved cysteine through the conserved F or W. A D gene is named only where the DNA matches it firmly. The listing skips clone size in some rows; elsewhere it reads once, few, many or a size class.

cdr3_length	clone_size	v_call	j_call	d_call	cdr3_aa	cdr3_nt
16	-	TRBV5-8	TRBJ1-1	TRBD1	CASSSGRGLLNTEAFF	TGTGCCAGCAGCTCCGGCAGGGGGCTACTGAACACTGAAGCTTTCTTT
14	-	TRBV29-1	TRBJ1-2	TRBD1	CSVEAGQGTYGYTF	TGCAGCGTTGAAGCTGGACAGGGTACCTATGGCTACACCTTC
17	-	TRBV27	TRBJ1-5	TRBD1	CASSFRQGARSNQPQHF	TGTGCCAGCAGTTTCCGACAGGGGGCGCGAAGCAATCAGCCCCAGCATTTT
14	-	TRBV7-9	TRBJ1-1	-	CASSLTQGSTEAFF	TGTGCCAGCAGCCTCACGCAGGGGAGCACTGAAGCTTTCTTT
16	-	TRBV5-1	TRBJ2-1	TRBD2	CASSLAGTSGGDEQFF	TGCGCCAGCAGCTTGGCCGGAACTAGCGGGGGCGATGAGCAGTTCTTC
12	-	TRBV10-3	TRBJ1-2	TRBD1	CAVQGYRMGYTF	TGTGCCGTACAGGGGTACCGAATGGGCTACACCTTC
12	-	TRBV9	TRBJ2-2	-	CASSSTLGELFF	TGTGCCAGCAGCAGCACTCTCGGGGAGCTGTTTTTT
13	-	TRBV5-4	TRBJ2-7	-	CASSSPRGYEQYF	TGTGCCAGCAGCTCCCCCCGGGGTTACGAGCAGTACTTC
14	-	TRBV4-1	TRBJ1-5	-	CASSQGGPNQPQHF	TGCGCCAGCAGCCAAGGAGGGCCGAATCAGCCCCAGCATTTT
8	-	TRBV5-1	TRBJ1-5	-	CAWRAQHF	TGCGCCTGGCGGGCCCAGCATTTT
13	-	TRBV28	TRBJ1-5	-	CASSMRHNQPQHF	TGTGCCAGCAGTATGCGACATAATCAGCCCCAGCATTTT
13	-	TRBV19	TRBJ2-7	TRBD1	CASSRDRSYEQYF	TGTGCCAGTAGTAGGGACAGGTCCTACGAGCAGTACTTC
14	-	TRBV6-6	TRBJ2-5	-	CASSLTGSSETQYF	TGTGCCAGCAGCTTAACGGGGAGTTCGGAGACCCAGTACTTC
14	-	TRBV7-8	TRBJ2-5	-	CASSLAGQPKTQYF	TGTGCCAGCAGCTTAGCCGGACAGCCGAAGACCCAGTACTTC
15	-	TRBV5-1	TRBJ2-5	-	CASSFDPGIQETQYF	TGCGCCAGCAGCTTCGATCCGGGTATTCAAGAGACCCAGTACTTC
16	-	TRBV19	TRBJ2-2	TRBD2	CASSPRLTGGSGELFF	TGTGCCAGTAGTCCCCGACTGACGGGGGGTTCCGGGGAGCTGTTTTTT
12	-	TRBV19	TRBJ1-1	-	CASSEPTAEAFF	TGTGCCAGTAGTGAGCCCACAGCTGAAGCTTTCTTT
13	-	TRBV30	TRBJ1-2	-	CASRQRGNYGYTF	TGTGCCTCCCGACAGAGAGGTAACTATGGCTACACCTTC
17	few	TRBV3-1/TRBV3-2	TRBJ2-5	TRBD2	CASSQGPTSGGQETQYF	TGTGCCAGCAGCCAAGGCCCGACTAGCGGGGGGCAAGAGACCCAGTACTTC
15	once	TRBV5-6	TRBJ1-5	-	CASSNNGGVRQPQHF	TGTGCCAGCAGCAACAACGGAGGGGTCCGACAGCCCCAGCATTTT
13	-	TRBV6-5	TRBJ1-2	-	CASPKGRNYGYTF	TGTGCCAGCCCCAAGGGGAGGAACTATGGCTACACCTTC
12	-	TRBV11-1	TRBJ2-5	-	CASSGTGETQYF	TGTGCCAGCAGCGGGACTGGGGAGACCCAGTACTTC
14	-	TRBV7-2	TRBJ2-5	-	CASRTGSAQETQYF	TGTGCCAGCAGAACAGGGTCCGCACAAGAGACCCAGTACTTC
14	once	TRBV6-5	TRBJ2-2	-	CASSYSRGTGELFF	TGTGCCAGCAGTTACTCGCGAGGAACCGGGGAGCTGTTTTTT
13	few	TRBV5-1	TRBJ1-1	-	CASSLLSDTEAFF	TGCGCCAGCAGCTTGCTGTCGGACACTGAAGCTTTCTTT
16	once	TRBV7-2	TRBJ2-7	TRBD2	CASSLYASGAPYEQYF	TGTGCCAGCAGCTTATATGCCAGCGGGGCGCCCTACGAGCAGTACTTC
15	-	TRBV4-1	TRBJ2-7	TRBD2	CASSQGPSGTYEQYF	TGCGCCAGCAGCCAAGGGCCTAGCGGGACCTACGAGCAGTACTTC
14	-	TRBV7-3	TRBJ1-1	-	CASSLTAGGTEAFF	TGTGCCAGCAGCTTGACAGCGGGGGGCACTGAAGCTTTCTTT
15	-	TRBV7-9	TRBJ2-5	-	CASSLAGGHGETQYF	TGTGCCAGCAGCTTAGCGGGGGGGCATGGTGAGACCCAGTACTTC
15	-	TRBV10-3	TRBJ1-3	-	CAISDGRVAGNTIYF	TGTGCCATCAGTGACGGCAGGGTAGCTGGAAACACCATATATTTT
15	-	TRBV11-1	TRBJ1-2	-	CASSSKGGSNYGYTF	TGTGCCAGCAGCTCTAAAGGAGGATCGAACTATGGCTACACCTTC
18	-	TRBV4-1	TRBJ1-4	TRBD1	CASSQVPGTGAPNEKLFF	TGCGCCAGCAGCCAAGTTCCCGGGACAGGGGCCCCTAATGAAAAACTGTTTTTT
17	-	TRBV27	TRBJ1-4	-	CASSLSPYRALGEKLFF	TGTGCCAGCAGTTTATCCCCATACAGGGCGTTGGGTGAAAAACTGTTTTTT
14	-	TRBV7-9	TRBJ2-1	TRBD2	CASSLSLAGGWQFF	TGTGCCAGCAGTCTGAGCCTAGCGGGGGGTTGGCAGTTCTTC
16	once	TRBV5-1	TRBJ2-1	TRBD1	CASSLDQGQGIYEQFF	TGCGCCAGCAGCTTGGATCAGGGACAGGGGATTTATGAGCAGTTCTTC
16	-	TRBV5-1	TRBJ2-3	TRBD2	CASSLKGGGSTDTQYF	TGCGCCAGCAGCTTGAAGGGCGGGGGAAGCACAGATACGCAGTATTTT
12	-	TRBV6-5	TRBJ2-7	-	CASRGVTYEQYF	TGTGCCAGCAGGGGAGTTACCTACGAGCAGTACTTC
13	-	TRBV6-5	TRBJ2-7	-	CASKPTAGYEQYF	TGTGCCAGCAAACCTACAGCGGGCTACGAGCAGTACTTC